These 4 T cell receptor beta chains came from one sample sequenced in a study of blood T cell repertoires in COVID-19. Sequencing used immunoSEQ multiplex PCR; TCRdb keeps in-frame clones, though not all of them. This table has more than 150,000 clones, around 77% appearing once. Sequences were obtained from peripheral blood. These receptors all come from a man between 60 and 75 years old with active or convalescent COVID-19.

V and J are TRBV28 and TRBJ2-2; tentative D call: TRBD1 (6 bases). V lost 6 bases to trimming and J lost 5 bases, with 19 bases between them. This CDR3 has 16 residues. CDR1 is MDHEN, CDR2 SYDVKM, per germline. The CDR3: CASSTSRGSVTGELFF. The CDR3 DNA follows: TGTGCCAGCAGCACCAGTAGGGGGAGTGTAACCGGGGAGCTGTTTTTT.

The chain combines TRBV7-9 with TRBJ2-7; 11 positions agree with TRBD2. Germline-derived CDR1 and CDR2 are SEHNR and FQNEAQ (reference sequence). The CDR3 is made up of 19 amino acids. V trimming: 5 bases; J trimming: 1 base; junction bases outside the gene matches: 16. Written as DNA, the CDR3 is TGTGCCAGCAGCCCTCCTCCGGGACTAGCGGTCACAGCGTCCTACGAGCAGTACTTC. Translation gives CASSPPPGLAVTASYEQYF.

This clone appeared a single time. CDR3 loop: CATSDPGLAGGTYNEQFF. Written as DNA, the CDR3 is TGTGCCACCAGTGACCCTGGACTAGCGGGAGGGACCTACAATGAGCAGTTCTTC. The J gene is TRBJ2-1, the V gene TRBV24-1, with 15 positions matching TRBD2. V lost 4 bases, J lost 2 bases, and 5 bases stayed unmatched. In germline, CDR1 is KGHDR, CDR2 SFDVKD. The CDR3 totals 18 residues.

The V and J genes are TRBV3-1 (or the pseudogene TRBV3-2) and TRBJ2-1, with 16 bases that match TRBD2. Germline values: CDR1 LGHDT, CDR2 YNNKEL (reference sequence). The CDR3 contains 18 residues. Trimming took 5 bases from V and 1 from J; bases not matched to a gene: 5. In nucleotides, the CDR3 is TGTGCCAGCAGCTCTGGGACTAGCGGGAGGGGGTCCTACAATGAGCAGTTCTTC. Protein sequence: CASSSGTSGRGSYNEQFF.